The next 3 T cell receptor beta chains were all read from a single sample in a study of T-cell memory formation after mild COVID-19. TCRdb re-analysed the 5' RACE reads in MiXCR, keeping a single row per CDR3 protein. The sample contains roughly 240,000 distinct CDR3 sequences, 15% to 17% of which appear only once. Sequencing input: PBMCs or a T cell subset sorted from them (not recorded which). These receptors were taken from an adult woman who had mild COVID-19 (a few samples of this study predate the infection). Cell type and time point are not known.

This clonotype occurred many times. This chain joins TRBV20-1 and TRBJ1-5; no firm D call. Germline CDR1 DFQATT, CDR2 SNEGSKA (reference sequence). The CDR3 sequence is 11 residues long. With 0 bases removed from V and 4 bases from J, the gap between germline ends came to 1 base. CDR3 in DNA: TGCAGTGCTAGAGAAAATCAGCCCCAGCATTTT. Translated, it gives CSARENQPQHF.

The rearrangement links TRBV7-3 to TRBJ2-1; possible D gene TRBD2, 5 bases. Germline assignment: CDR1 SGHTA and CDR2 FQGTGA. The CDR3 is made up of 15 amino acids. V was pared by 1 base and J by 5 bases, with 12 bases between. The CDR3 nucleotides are TGTGCCAGCAGCTTAAGTGGGAGTTTGGACAATGAGCAGTTCTTC. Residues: CASSLSGSLDNEQFF.

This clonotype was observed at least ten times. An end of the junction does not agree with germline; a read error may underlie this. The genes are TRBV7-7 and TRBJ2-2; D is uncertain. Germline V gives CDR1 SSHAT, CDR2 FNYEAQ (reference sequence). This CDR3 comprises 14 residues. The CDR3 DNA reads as TGTGCTAGCAGCTTAGGGAAAAACACCGGGGAGCTGTTTTTT. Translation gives CASSLGKNTGELFF.